This T cell receptor beta chain originates from a study of T cell responses to AZD1222 COVID-19 vaccine. General study points: Possibly, clonal diversity was underestimated; donors were largely white British and included more females. Distributed over spike, vaccine-associated CD4 TCRs predominated at 160-218 and 743-854.

Assay: immunoSEQ multiplex PCR; the TCRdb copy retains only in-frame clones and omits some. The sample holds about 100,000 clones, around 87% seen once. In regard to this clone: The target antigen is unknown.

This TCR was sampled from an adult in good health. The sequenced sample was peripheral blood, obtained on day 0 of AZD1222 vaccination.

The CDR3 here is CASSPTGAGETQYF. The CDR3 DNA reads TGTGCCAGCAGCCCCACAGGGGCGGGGGAGACCCAGTACTTC. The genes are TRBV5-4 and TRBJ2-5; maybe TRBD1 (7 bases). Germline CDR1 is SGHNT and CDR2 is YYREEE (reference sequence). The germline V and J ends were trimmed by 4 bases and 5 bases, with 15 bases remaining between them. This CDR3 comprises 14 residues.